These 9 T cell receptor beta chains were all obtained from the same sample, sequenced in a study of CD8+ T cells in alopecia areata. Following extraction, RNA underwent reverse transcription to cDNA, which served as the sequencing template. Clones were sequenced by immunoSEQ multiplex PCR, and TCRdb holds only the in-frame ones, with some missing. There are roughly 250,000 clones in the sample; around two thirds occur only once, and 1% to 1.5% lies in the top ten. The sample here was CD4+ T cells sorted from blood, taken at week 0. These receptors originate from a human donor with alopecia areata.

A note on this clone: The same CDR3 can be traced to other DNA sequences in this sample. The genes are TRBV25-1 and TRBJ2-3; D is perhaps TRBD1 (5 bases). Trimming pared 2 bases from V and 3 bases from J, leaving 6 bases between. Germline CDR1 is MGHDK and CDR2 is SYGVNS. The CDR3 is 13 amino acids. The CDR3 DNA sequence: TGTGCCAGCAGTGAACAGGGAACAGATACGCAGTATTTT. Translating it yields CASSEQGTDTQYF.

The CDR3 spells CASSPRGGADEKLFF. In DNA form, the CDR3 reads TGTGCCAGCTCACCACGGGGGGGTGCGGATGAAAAACTGTTTTTT. V and J are TRBV18 and TRBJ1-4; D may be TRBD1 (5 bases). The CDR3 runs to 15 residues. Trimming cost V 1 base and J 6 bases, with 12 bases left between them. The V gene's germline CDR1 is KGHSH and CDR2 LQKENI.

This clone was seen a handful of times. The chain has TRBV30 and TRBJ2-1; 7 bases are shared with TRBD2. CDR1 is GTSNPN and CDR2 is SVGIG in the germline V gene (reference sequence). The CDR3 consists of 16 residues. Trimming removed 3 bases from V and 1 base from J; junction bases left unmatched: 9. CDR3 nucleotides: TGTGCCTGGAGCGGTCCGGGGGGACTATCCTACAATGAGCAGTTCTTC. It codes for CAWSGPGGLSYNEQFF.

This clone was observed a handful of times. The sample holds other DNA sequences that translate to the same CDR3. The chain has TRBV29-1 and TRBJ2-3, with D maybe TRBD2 (5 bases). CDR3 length equals 12 residues. Germline CDR1 is SQVTM and CDR2 is ANQGSEA. V was cut by 4 bases and J by 3 bases, with 8 bases left in between. CDR3 sequence (DNA): TGCAGCGTTGTCGAGGGAACAGATACGCAGTATTTT. It codes for CSVVEGTDTQYF.

This rearrangement joins TRBV4-2 to TRBJ2-7; TRBD1 matches 8 bases. The ends lost 1 base at V and 6 bases at J; junction bases unmatched: 2. The CDR3 totals 13 residues. CDR1 LGHNA and CDR2 YNFKEQ come from the germline V gene. The chain's CDR3 is CASSQGTGTEQYF. CDR3 sequence (DNA): TGTGCCAGCAGCCAAGGGACAGGGACCGAGCAGTACTTC.

This clone came up once. The gene calls are TRBV30 and TRBJ1-5; 8 bases map to TRBD1. This CDR3 contains 15 residues. The J segment lost 3 bases and the V segment lost 4 bases, leaving 8 bases of the junction unmatched. Germline V gene data show CDR1 as GTSNPN and CDR2 as SVGIG (reference sequence). CDR3 sequence (DNA): TGTGCCTGGAAAACCGGGACAGGTCCCAATCAGCCCCAGCATTTT. Protein sequence: CAWKTGTGPNQPQHF.

This rearrangement joins TRBV29-1 to TRBJ1-2; weak D call: TRBD1 (6 bases). Germline V gene data show CDR1 as SQVTM and CDR2 as ANQGSEA. Trimming left V 3 bases short and J 8 bases short, with 19 bases between. The CDR3 totals 14 residues. CDR3 DNA: TGCAGCGTTGACCAAACGACACAGGGCGGGGGCTACACCTTC. Protein: CSVDQTTQGGGYTF.

This chain uses TRBV5-1 with TRBJ2-7; maybe TRBD1 (6 bases). CDR1 and CDR2 (germline): SGHRS, YFSETQ. This CDR3 comprises 17 residues. Trimming stripped 4 bases from V and 9 bases from J, with 29 bases between. The CDR3 DNA reads TGCGCCAGCAGCCTTACGCCAAACTTGCCGGGACACCACTCGCAGTACTTC. Encoded protein: CASSLTPNLPGHHSQYF.

This chain connects TRBV5-1 to TRBJ2-7, with D unclear. CDR3 size: 12 residues. Trimming cost V 4 bases and J 2 bases, with 7 bases left between them. Per the germline V gene, CDR1 is SGHRS and CDR2 is YFSETQ. The CDR3 DNA is TGCGCCAGCAGCCCCAACACCTACGAGCAGTACTTC. Protein sequence: CASSPNTYEQYF. The full variable domain, in which reference TRBV5-1 and TRBJ2-7 provide the parts outside the CDR3, is KAGVTQTPRYLIKTRGQQVTLSCSPISGHRSVSWYQQTPGQGLQFLFEYFSETQRNKGNFPGRFSGRQFSNSRSEMNVSTLELGDSALYLCASSPNTYEQYFGPGTRLTVT.